A single sample is the source of the 17 T cell receptor beta chains below, sequenced in a study of T cell repertoires in cytomegalovirus infection (dated by TCRdb to about 2019). The instrument was an Illumina HiSeq 1500. TCRdb ran its own pipeline on the public reads, namely fastp trimming at Q25 and MiXCR clone calling, and kept in-frame beta chains. Every entry covers one CDR3 protein and lists the most common genes and DNA from its rows. The sample yields 170,000 or so distinct CDR3 sequences; about 15% were counted once. The ten biggest clones cover 25% to 30% of the sample. Sequenced sample: PBMCs. The receptors were gathered from a human donor in good health (CMV status not recorded). Some clones in this sample may be carry-over from other donors' samples.

This clonotype was counted between two and nine times. The CDR3 sequence is CASSVSEGANVLTF. CDR3 DNA: TGTGCCAGCAGCGTATCGGAGGGGGCCAACGTCCTGACTTTC. The gene calls are TRBV9 and TRBJ2-6, with D unclear. With 1 base removed from V and 4 bases from J, the gap between germline ends came to 6 bases. Germline V gene sequence: CDR1 SGDLS, CDR2 YYNGEE. This CDR3 region has 14 residues. Using reference TRBV9 and TRBJ2-6 for the parts outside the CDR3, the full variable domain is DSGVTQTPKHLITATGQRVTLRCSPRSGDLSVYWYQQSLDQGLQFLIQYYNGEERAKGNILERFSAQQFPDLHSELNLSSLELGDSALYFCASSVSEGANVLTFGAGSRLTVL.

V usage is TRBV27 and J usage is TRBJ1-6; no clear D. The CDR3 loop spans 12 amino acids. Germline V CDR1 and CDR2: MNHEY, SMNVEV (reference sequence). The V gene lost 8 bases and the J gene lost 9 bases, with 11 bases spanning the gap. CDR3 sequence: CASGLFGSPLHF. In DNA, the CDR3 is TGTGCCAGCGGGCTCTTCGGTTCACCCCTCCACTTT.

The table lists this clonotype with a few counts. The J gene is TRBJ2-3, the V gene TRBV10-3; D is undetermined. The CDR3 spans 14 residues. V was shortened by 4 bases and J by 1 base, with 9 bases between the two germline ends. Germline V gene sequence: CDR1 ENHRY, CDR2 SYGVKD. The CDR3 nucleotides are TGTGCCATCAGTGCCCCGACGGGCACAGATACGCAGTATTTT. This translates into CAISAPTGTDTQYF.

This clonotype was observed many times. The CDR3 DNA follows: TGTGCCAGCAGTTTAACCGGGACAGTCAACGAGCAGTACTTC. Its translation: CASSLTGTVNEQYF. The genes are TRBV28 and TRBJ2-7, with 7 nucleotides matching TRBD1. Germline V gene lookup returns CDR1 MDHEN and CDR2 SYDVKM. This CDR3 has 14 amino acids. V dropped 2 bases and J dropped 5; count of bases not matched to a gene: 6.

This clonotype was seen many times. The V and J genes are TRBV24-1 and TRBJ1-1, with TRBD1 as a possible D gene (5 bases). Trimming shortened V by 5 bases and J by 1 base, and 13 bases separated the two germline ends. CDR1 is KGHDR, CDR2 SFDVKD, per germline. The CDR3 extends over 15 amino acids. The CDR3 region is CATSGPQQENTEAFF. The CDR3 bases are TGTGCCACCAGTGGACCCCAACAGGAGAACACTGAAGCTTTCTTT.

In its sample, this clonotype was seen a few times. The J gene is TRBJ2-3, the V gene TRBV6-5; D gene uncertain. Germline CDR1 and CDR2: MNHEY and SVGAGI. Trimming pared 10 bases from V and 6 bases from J, leaving 8 bases between. The CDR3 loop spans 10 amino acids. The CDR3 reads CATFFDTQYF. The DNA for the CDR3 is TGTGCCACCTTTTTTGATACGCAGTATTTT.

In this sample, this clonotype turned up many times. The V gene is TRBV7-2, the J gene TRBJ1-4; D gene uncertain. The germline gives CDR1 SGHTA, CDR2 FQGNSA. Trimming took 5 bases from V and 1 from J, leaving 8 bases between them. The length of the CDR3 is 14 residues. CDR3: CASSPGRTNEKLFF. CDR3 in DNA: TGTGCCAGCAGCCCCGGGCGAACTAATGAAAAACTGTTTTTT.

Ten or more counts support this clonotype. J is TRBJ2-3 and V is TRBV7-9; no definite D call. This CDR3 has 14 residues. CDR1 and CDR2 from the germline V gene are SEHNR and FQNEAQ (reference sequence). Trimming took 1 base from V and 3 from J, leaving 8 bases between them. The CDR3 nucleotides read TGTGCCAGCAGCTTAGGAGTTTCGACAGATACGCAGTATTTT. It specifies CASSLGVSTDTQYF.

This clonotype has ten or more counts. V usage is TRBV6-2 or TRBV6-3 and J usage is TRBJ2-5; 7 bases map to TRBD2. V shed 7 bases, J shed 4 bases, and the junction held 6 bases outside the gene matches. This CDR3 spans 13 amino acids. Germline CDR1 is MNHEY and CDR2 is SVGEGT. The CDR3 sequence: CASKAGTGETQYF. The CDR3 coding sequence is TGTGCCAGCAAAGCGGGGACGGGAGAGACCCAGTACTTC.

This clonotype turned up a few times. The V gene is TRBV7-2, the J gene TRBJ1-1; 8 positions agree with TRBD1. Germline V lookup: CDR1 SGHTA, CDR2 FQGNSA. V shed 0 bases, J shed 11 bases, and the junction held 5 bases outside the gene matches. The CDR3 is 13 amino acids. The CDR3 DNA is TGTGCCAGCAGCTTAGCGAGGGCAGGGGGCGCTTTCTTT. Its protein product is CASSLARAGGAFF.

Concerning this clonotype itself: This may stem from a read error, because a much larger clone lies one nucleotide away. The genes are TRBV12-3 or TRBV12-4 and TRBJ2-7; TRBD2 matches 10 bases. V gave up 2 bases and J gave up 2 bases; unmatched junction bases: 6. This CDR3 has 16 residues. The CDR3 sequence: CASSLQLSGRAYEQYF. The CDR3 DNA sequence: TGTGCCAGCAGTTTACAACTCAGCGGGAGGGCCTACGAGCAGTACTTC.

The chain couples TRBV13 to TRBJ2-7; TRBD1 aligns across 8 bases. Germline lookup yields CDR1 PRHDT and CDR2 FYEKMQ (reference sequence). The CDR3 covers 16 residues. V was clipped by 4 bases and J by 6 bases; unmatched bases: 14. The CDR3 bases are TGTGCCAGCAGCTCTAATGAGGACAGGGCCTTCGCCGAGCAGTACTTC. Encoded protein: CASSSNEDRAFAEQYF. The whole variable domain, remainder taken from reference TRBV13 and TRBJ2-7, is AAGVIQSPRHLIKEKRETATLKCYPIPRHDTVYWYQQGPGQDPQFLISFYEKMQSDKGSIPDRFSAQQFSDYHSELNMSSLELGDSALYFCASSSNEDRAFAEQYFGPGTRLTVT.

This clonotype was seen repeatedly, ten times or more. The chain has TRBV4-1 and TRBJ1-4; D uncertain. Trimming shortened V by 4 bases and J by 0 bases, and 9 bases separated the two germline ends. This CDR3 is built from 15 residues. From germline, CDR1 is MGHRA and CDR2 YSYEKL. The DNA of the CDR3 is TGCGCCAGCAGCCCACGGGCTGCAACTAATGAAAAACTGTTTTTT. Its protein is CASSPRAATNEKLFF.

There are many counts of this clonotype. V and J are TRBV7-2 and TRBJ1-5; 8 bases fit TRBD1. The CDR3 length is 18 residues. After removal of 5 bases from V and 2 bases from J, the junction contained 14 bases not matched to a gene. In germline, CDR1 is SGHTA, CDR2 FQGNSA. CDR3 loop: CASSPGQVPAVGNQPQHF. As DNA, the CDR3 is TGTGCCAGCAGCCCGGGACAGGTCCCCGCGGTTGGCAATCAGCCCCAGCATTTT.

This clonotype was seen repeatedly, ten times or more. The chain joins TRBV6-5 to TRBJ2-3; D is possibly TRBD2 (6 bases). The CDR3 has 17 residues. Germline-derived CDR1 and CDR2 are MNHEY and SVGAGI. Trimming cost V 0 bases and J 0 bases, with 13 bases left between them. For the CDR3, the DNA is TGTGCCAGCAGTTACTCCTCCGGAGGGGCTAGCACAGATACGCAGTATTTT. Translating it yields CASSYSSGGASTDTQYF.

This clonotype has at least ten counts. The chain uses TRBV18 and TRBJ1-1; D gene uncertain. V lost 1 base to trimming and J lost 4 bases, with 10 bases between them. Germline CDR1 KGHSH, CDR2 LQKENI. This CDR3 comprises 14 residues. The CDR3: CASSPQGSGTEAFF. The CDR3, as DNA: TGTGCCAGCTCACCACAGGGCTCGGGCACTGAAGCTTTCTTT.

This clonotype was detected many times. The chain uses TRBV7-2 and TRBJ2-3; 11 bases match TRBD2. Germline trimming cut 5 bases from V and 4 bases from J; bases unmatched to any gene: 5. The V gene's germline CDR1 is SGHTA and CDR2 FQGNSA. The CDR3 contains 15 residues. In DNA form, the CDR3 reads TGTGCCAGCAGCAAAACTAGCGGGAGTTCAGATACGCAGTATTTT. Translated, it gives CASSKTSGSSDTQYF.